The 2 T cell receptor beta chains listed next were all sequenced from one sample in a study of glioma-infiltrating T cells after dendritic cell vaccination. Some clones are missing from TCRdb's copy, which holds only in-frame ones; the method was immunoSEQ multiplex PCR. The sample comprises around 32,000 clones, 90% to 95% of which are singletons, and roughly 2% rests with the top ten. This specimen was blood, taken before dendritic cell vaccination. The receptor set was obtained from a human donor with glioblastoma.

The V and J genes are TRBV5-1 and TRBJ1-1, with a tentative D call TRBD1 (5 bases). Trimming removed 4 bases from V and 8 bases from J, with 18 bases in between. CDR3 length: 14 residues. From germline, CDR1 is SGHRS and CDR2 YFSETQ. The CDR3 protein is CASSPRGRAPEAFF. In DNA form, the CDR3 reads TGCGCCAGCAGCCCTAGGGGCAGGGCGCCAGAAGCTTTCTTT. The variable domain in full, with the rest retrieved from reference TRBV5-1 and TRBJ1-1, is KAGVTQTPRYLIKTRGQQVTLSCSPISGHRSVSWYQQTPGQGLQFLFEYFSETQRNKGNFPGRFSGRQFSNSRSEMNVSTLELGDSALYLCASSPRGRAPEAFFGQGTRLTVV.

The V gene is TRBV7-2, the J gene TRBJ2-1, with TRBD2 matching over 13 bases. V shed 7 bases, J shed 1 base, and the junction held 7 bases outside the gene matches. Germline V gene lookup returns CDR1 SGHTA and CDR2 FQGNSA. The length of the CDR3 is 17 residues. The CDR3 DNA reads TGTGCCAGCAAGGGACTAGCGGGGAGTGATTCCTACAATGAGCAGTTCTTC. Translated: CASKGLAGSDSYNEQFF.